This T cell receptor (beta chain) appears in the sequencing data of a study of T cells in Graves' hyperthyroidism and ophthalmopathy. Study-level points and caveats: Classification by a 13 V-J model distinguished ophthalmopathy from stable hyperthyroidism.

The CDR3 regions of TCR beta were amplified from RNA transcripts. Initially, a first-round RT-PCR of the TCR CDR3 employed the HTBI primer set. TCRdb re-called the multiplex PCR reads through MiXCR, storing one row per CDR3 protein. In the table there are under 650,000 distinct CDR3 sequences, 15% to 20% of which are singletons. V lost 5 bases and J lost 3, with 17 bases in between. CDR3 length equals 15 residues. Germline CDR1 is SGHAT and CDR2 is FQNNGV. Graves' hyperthyroidism without ophthalmopathy progression within 18 months was termed stable. Uncontrolled infection, other autoimmune disease, pregnancy or lactation excluded patients. A note on this clonotype: Antigen specificity is unknown. A much larger clone differs by one base, so this may be a read error. Because it lacks the conserved phenylalanine or tryptophan at the end, this CDR3 is likely a read error.

The specimen was blood. The TCR comes from a woman in her 30s with Graves' hyperthyroidism. This sequence joins TRBV11-2 and TRBJ2-7; D uncertain. The CDR3 here is CASSPTSAADYEQYL. In DNA, the CDR3 is TGTGCCAGCAGCCCAACATCGGCGGCAGACTACGAGCAGTACCTC.